The 22 T cell receptor beta chains below all came from one sample that was sequenced in a study of response to subunit inactivated influenza vaccine. TCRdb re-analysed the RT-PCR reads in MiXCR, keeping a single row per CDR3 protein. The data contain 560,000 or so distinct CDR3 sequences, less than 10% of them singletons. The sequencing used PBMCs from blood, collected roughly 24 months after vaccination. The receptors here all came from a man between 50 and 75 years old who received an inactivated influenza vaccine.

The table lists this clonotype with a few counts. The CDR3 here is CASSPNRDRVNSPLHF. The CDR3 DNA reads TGTGCCAGCAGCCCAAACCGGGACAGGGTTAACTCACCCCTCCACTTT. The chain combines TRBV7-2 with TRBJ1-6; TRBD1 aligns across 9 bases. J was trimmed by 10 bases and V by 5 bases; bases with no gene match: 12. The germline V gene encodes CDR1 SGHTA and CDR2 FQGNSA. This CDR3 contains 16 residues. Full variable domain (rest looked up from reference TRBV7-2 and TRBJ1-6): GAGVSQSPSNKVTEKGKDVELRCDPISGHTALYWYRQSLGQGLEFLIYFQGNSAPDKSGLPSDRFSAERTGGSVSTLTIQRTQQEDSAVYLCASSPNRDRVNSPLHFGNGTRLTVT.

This sequence joins TRBV7-2 and TRBJ2-7; 8 bases match TRBD1. Germline lookup yields CDR1 SGHTA and CDR2 FQGNSA. The CDR3 is made up of 15 amino acids. The trim removed 5 bases at V and 4 bases at J, leaving 10 bases unmatched. The CDR3 nucleotides read TGTGCCAGCAGCGATAGGACAGGGTTGGGGTACGAGCAGTACTTC. The encoded protein is CASSDRTGLGYEQYF.

Only a few counts were recorded for this clonotype. This chain connects TRBV20-1 to TRBJ1-1, with 9 bases identical to TRBD1. The CDR3 runs to 12 residues. CDR1 is DFQATT and CDR2 is SNEGSKA in the germline V gene (reference sequence). CDR3 in amino acids: CRAPGQGTEAFF. The CDR3 coding sequence is TGCAGGGCACCGGGACAGGGAACTGAAGCTTTCTTT.

This clonotype was recorded at least ten times. J is TRBJ2-1 and V is TRBV3-1; perhaps TRBD2 as D (7 bases). The CDR3 totals 13 residues. In germline, CDR1 is LGHDT, CDR2 YNNKEL (reference sequence). V was cut by 1 base and J by 8 bases, with 9 bases left in between. This CDR3 reads CASSQVGGHEQFF. The DNA of the CDR3 is TGTGCCAGCAGCCAAGTCGGGGGGCATGAGCAGTTCTTC.

This clonotype was found many times. This sequence joins TRBV4-3 and TRBJ2-2, with D tentatively TRBD1 (5 bases). CDR1 and CDR2 from the germline V gene are LGHNA and YSLEER. V lost 5 bases, J lost 5 bases, and 12 bases lay in between. This CDR3 is 14 amino acids long. CDR3 amino acids: CASSGREYTGELFF. The CDR3 region has the DNA TGCGCCAGCAGCGGCAGGGAATATACCGGGGAGCTGTTTTTT.

This clonotype has a handful of counts. The chain employs TRBV21-1 and TRBJ1-2; TRBD1 was called by the table and not checked on the DNA. TRBV21-1 represents a pseudogene. CDR3 length: 15 residues. DNA for the CDR3: TGTGCCAGCAGCAGACAGGACAATACTAACTATGGCTACACCTTC. This gives the protein CASSRQDNTNYGYTF.

This chain links TRBV6-2 or TRBV6-3 with TRBJ2-7, with D unresolved. Germline V gives CDR1 MNHEY, CDR2 SVGEGT. Trimming pared 4 bases from V and 5 bases from J, leaving 9 bases between. The CDR3 covers 12 residues. The CDR3 nucleotides read TGTGCCAGCAGTTTGACCTTTAACGAGCAGTACTTC. It translates to CASSLTFNEQYF.

This clonotype appeared a few times. The J gene is TRBJ2-2, the V gene TRBV5-1; D ambiguous. CDR1 and CDR2 from the germline V gene are SGHRS and YFSETQ. The CDR3 contains 17 residues. Trimming took off 0 bases at V and 4 bases at J, with 16 bases between the two ends. Here the CDR3 DNA reads TGCGCCAGCAGCTTGGCCCTTCTCACAGCGTTCACCGGGGAGCTGTTTTTT. Amino acid sequence: CASSLALLTAFTGELFF.

The CDR3 region has the DNA TGTGCCAGCAGGGGTGGGGTTGCCGGGGAGCTGTTTTTT. Its translation: CASRGGVAGELFF. The V gene is TRBV27, the J gene TRBJ2-2; D is unresolved. Germline V CDR1 and CDR2: MNHEY, SMNVEV (reference sequence). The CDR3 totals 13 residues. Trimming stripped 6 bases from V and 6 bases from J, with 11 bases between.

V gene TRBV12-3 or TRBV12-4 combines with J gene TRBJ2-5; 13 nucleotides agree with TRBD2. The trim removed 5 bases at V and 5 bases at J, leaving 8 bases unmatched. CDR3 length equals 16 residues. The CDR3 region has the DNA TGTGCCAGCAGTGCATGGACTAGCGGGGGACGGGAGACCCAGTACTTC. Translated: CASSAWTSGGRETQYF.

This clonotype was seen at least ten times. The chain carries TRBV12-3 or TRBV12-4 and TRBJ1-4; no definite D call. This CDR3 is built from 13 residues. V dropped 6 bases and J dropped 0 bases, with 5 bases sitting between them. The CDR3 DNA reads TGTGCCAGCAGCCGGGCAACTAATGAAAAACTGTTTTTT. Its protein is CASSRATNEKLFF.

The rearrangement links TRBV29-1 to TRBJ2-3; 8 bases are a match to TRBD2. V trimming: 3 bases; J trimming: 2 bases; junction bases outside the gene matches: 4. The CDR3 consists of 14 residues. Germline V gives CDR1 SQVTM, CDR2 ANQGSEA. DNA for the CDR3: TGCAGCGTTGAGATCGGGGGGGCCACAGATACGCAGTATTTT. Its protein is CSVEIGGATDTQYF.

This clonotype was seen a handful of times. The CDR3 region is CASRVGPQESYEQYF. CDR3 bases: TGTGCCAGCAGAGTCGGGCCCCAGGAGTCCTACGAGCAGTACTTC. The V call is TRBV7-2, the J call TRBJ2-7, with D hard to call. This CDR3 has 15 amino acids. Trimming cost V 6 bases and J 1 base, with 16 bases left between them. Germline CDR1 reads SGHTA; CDR2 reads FQGNSA.

Many counts were recorded for this clonotype. J is TRBJ2-5 and V is TRBV20-1; a weak D match, TRBD1 (6 bases). V was cut by 6 bases and J by 2 bases, with 16 bases left in between. Germline V lookup: CDR1 DFQATT, CDR2 SNEGSKA (reference sequence). The CDR3 consists of 14 residues. CDR3 loop: CSATWGPSQETQYF. DNA for the CDR3: TGCAGTGCCACCTGGGGGCCCTCGCAAGAGACCCAGTACTTC.

In its sample, this clonotype was seen many times. This chain joins TRBV19 and TRBJ2-7; a possible D gene is TRBD1 (5 bases). Germline V lookup: CDR1 LNHDA, CDR2 SQIVND (reference sequence). Trimming took off 11 bases at V and 5 bases at J, with 7 bases between the two ends. The CDR3 covers 9 residues. For the CDR3, the DNA is TGTGCCGTAGGGGACGAGCAGTACTTC. It yields the protein CAVGDEQYF.

At least ten counts were recorded for this clonotype. CDR3 DNA: TGTGCCAGCACCGGGTGGATCAATCAGCCCCAGCATTTT. It is translated as CASTGWINQPQHF. The rearrangement links TRBV12-3 or TRBV12-4 to TRBJ1-5; D remains ambiguous. V was shortened by 7 bases and J by 3 bases, with 10 bases between the two germline ends. This CDR3 is built from 13 residues.

V usage is TRBV5-6 and J usage is TRBJ1-1; 8 bases fit TRBD1. This CDR3 region has 15 residues. J was trimmed by 0 bases and V by 1 base; bases with no gene match: 2. Germline V gene sequence: CDR1 SGHDT, CDR2 YYEEEE. CDR3 nucleotides: TGTGCCAGCAGCTTGAAGACAGGGGTGAACACTGAAGCTTTCTTT. Encoded protein: CASSLKTGVNTEAFF.

This clonotype was observed a handful of times. This chain connects TRBV12-3 or TRBV12-4 to TRBJ1-4; weak D call: TRBD1 (5 bases). The CDR3 spans 14 residues. Trimming shortened V by 5 bases and J by 8 bases, and 15 bases separated the two germline ends. The chain's CDR3 is CASSPGRGWEKLFF. The CDR3, as DNA: TGTGCCAGCAGTCCCGGGCGGGGGTGGGAAAAACTGTTTTTT.

This clonotype occurred a few times. The chain links TRBV6-5 to TRBJ2-1; tentatively, D is TRBD2 (5 bases). Trimming removed 2 bases from V and 5 bases from J, with 7 bases in between. This CDR3 comprises 13 residues. Germline lookup yields CDR1 MNHEY and CDR2 SVGAGI. CDR3 amino acids: CASSYGRDNEQFF. The DNA of the CDR3 is TGTGCCAGCAGTTACGGGCGGGACAATGAGCAGTTCTTC.

The table lists this clonotype with a few counts. The chain uses TRBV9 and TRBJ2-2; D not resolved. The CDR3 runs to 14 residues. Germline V gene data show CDR1 as SGDLS and CDR2 as YYNGEE. The V and J ends lost 4 bases and 9 bases respectively, with 16 bases between them. CDR3 sequence reads: CASSPSIQGRELFF. CDR3 in DNA: TGTGCCAGCAGCCCATCAATCCAAGGCAGGGAGCTGTTTTTT.

A word on this clonotype: Mismatch with germline at one junction end may stem from a read error. V gene TRBV5-4 combines with J gene TRBJ2-7; D uncertain. The CDR3 loop spans 12 amino acids. Germline V gives CDR1 SGHNT, CDR2 YYREEE (reference sequence). CDR3 region: CASSPGPYEKYF. As DNA, the CDR3 is TGTGCCAGCAGCCCCGGTCCCTACGAGAAGTACTTC.

V and J are TRBV6-4 and TRBJ1-6; no clear D gene. Deletions cut 6 bases from V and 4 bases from J, with 10 bases between. Germline V gives CDR1 MRHNA, CDR2 SNTAGT. The length of the CDR3 is 14 residues. As DNA, the CDR3 is TGTGCCAGCAGGGTTAGACGGTATAATTCACCCCTCCACTTT. Translating it yields CASRVRRYNSPLHF.